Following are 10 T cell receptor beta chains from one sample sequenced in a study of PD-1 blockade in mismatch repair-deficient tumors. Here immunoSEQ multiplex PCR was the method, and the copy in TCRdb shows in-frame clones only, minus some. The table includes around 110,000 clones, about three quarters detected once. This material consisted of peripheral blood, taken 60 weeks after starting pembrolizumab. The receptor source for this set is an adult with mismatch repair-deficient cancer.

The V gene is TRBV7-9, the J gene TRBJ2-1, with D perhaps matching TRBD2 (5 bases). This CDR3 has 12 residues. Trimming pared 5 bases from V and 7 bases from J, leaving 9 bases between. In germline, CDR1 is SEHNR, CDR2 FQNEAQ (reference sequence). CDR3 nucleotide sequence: TGTGCCAGCAGCCTGCTAGCTAATGAGCAGTTCTTC. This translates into CASSLLANEQFF.

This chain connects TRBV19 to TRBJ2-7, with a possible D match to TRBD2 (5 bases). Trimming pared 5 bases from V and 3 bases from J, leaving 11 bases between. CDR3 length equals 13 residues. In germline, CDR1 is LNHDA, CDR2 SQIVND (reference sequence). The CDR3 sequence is CASSFPGNYEQYF. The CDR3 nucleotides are TGTGCCAGTAGTTTTCCGGGGAACTACGAGCAGTACTTC.

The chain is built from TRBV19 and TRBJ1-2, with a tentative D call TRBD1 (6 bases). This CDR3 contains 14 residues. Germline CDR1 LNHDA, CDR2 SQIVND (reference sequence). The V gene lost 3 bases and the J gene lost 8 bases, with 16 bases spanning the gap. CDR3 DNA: TGTGCCAGTAGTATTCTCGGGGGGCTAACAGGCTACACCTTC. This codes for CASSILGGLTGYTF.

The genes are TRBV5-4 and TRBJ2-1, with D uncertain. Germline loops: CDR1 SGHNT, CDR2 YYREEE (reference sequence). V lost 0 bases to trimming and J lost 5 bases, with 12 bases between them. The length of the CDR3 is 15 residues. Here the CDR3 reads CASSLGTSSDNEQFF. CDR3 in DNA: TGTGCCAGCAGCTTGGGTACGTCCTCAGACAATGAGCAGTTCTTC.

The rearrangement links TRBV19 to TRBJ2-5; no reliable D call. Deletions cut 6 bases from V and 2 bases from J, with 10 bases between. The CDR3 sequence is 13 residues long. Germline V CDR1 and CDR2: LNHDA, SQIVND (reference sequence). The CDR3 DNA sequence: TGTGCCAGTAGGCCCCTCGGACAAGAGACCCAGTACTTC. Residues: CASRPLGQETQYF.

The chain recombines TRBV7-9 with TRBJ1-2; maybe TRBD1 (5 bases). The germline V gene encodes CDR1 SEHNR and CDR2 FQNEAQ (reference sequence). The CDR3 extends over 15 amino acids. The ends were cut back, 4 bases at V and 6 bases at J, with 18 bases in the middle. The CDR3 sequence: CASSSTSQAPDGYTF. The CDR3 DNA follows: TGTGCCAGCAGCTCAACCTCACAGGCCCCGGATGGCTACACCTTC.

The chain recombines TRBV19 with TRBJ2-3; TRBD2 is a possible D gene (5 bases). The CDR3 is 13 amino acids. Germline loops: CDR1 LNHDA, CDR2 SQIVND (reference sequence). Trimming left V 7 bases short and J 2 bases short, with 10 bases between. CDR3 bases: TGTGCCAGTATCGGACTGAACACAGATACGCAGTATTTT. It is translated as CASIGLNTDTQYF.

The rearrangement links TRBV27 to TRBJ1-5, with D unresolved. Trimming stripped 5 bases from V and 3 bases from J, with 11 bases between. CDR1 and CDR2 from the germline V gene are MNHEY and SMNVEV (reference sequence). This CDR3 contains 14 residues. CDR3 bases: TGTGCCAGCAGTCGGACCCAATACAATCAGCCCCAGCATTTT. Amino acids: CASSRTQYNQPQHF.

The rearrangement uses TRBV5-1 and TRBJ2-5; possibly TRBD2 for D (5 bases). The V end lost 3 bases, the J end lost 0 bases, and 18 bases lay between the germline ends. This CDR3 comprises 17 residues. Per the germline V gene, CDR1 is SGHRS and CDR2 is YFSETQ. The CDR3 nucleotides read TGCGCCAGCAGCTCAAACTTAGGACGCGGGTACCAAGAGACCCAGTACTTC. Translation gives CASSSNLGRGYQETQYF.

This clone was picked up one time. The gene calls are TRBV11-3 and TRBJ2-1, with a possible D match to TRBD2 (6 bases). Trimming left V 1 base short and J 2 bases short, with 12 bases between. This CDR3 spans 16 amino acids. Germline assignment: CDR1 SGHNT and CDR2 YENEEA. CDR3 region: CASSLGDGSPYNEQFF. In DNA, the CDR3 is TGTGCCAGCAGCTTAGGTGACGGGAGCCCCTACAATGAGCAGTTCTTC. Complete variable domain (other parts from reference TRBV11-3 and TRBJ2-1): EAGVVQSPRYKIIEKKQPVAFWCNPISGHNTLYWYLQNLGQGPELLIRYENEEAVDDSQLPKDRFSAERLKGVDSTLKIQPAELGDSAVYLCASSLGDGSPYNEQFFGPGTRLTVL.